This entry lists 22 T cell receptor beta chains sequenced from one sample in a study of response to subunit inactivated influenza vaccine. A single record per CDR3 protein comes from TCRdb applying MiXCR to the RT-PCR reads. The table includes more than 550,000 distinct CDR3 sequences, roughly 10% detected once. These same data were also listed under a study on T cells expressing NK-cell markers. Per that paper: Template switching by 5'RACE with UMIs generated the TCR beta cDNA.

The sequenced sample was PBMCs from blood, obtained on the day of vaccination. The receptor set was obtained from a man between 50 and 59 years old who received an inactivated influenza vaccine.

This clonotype was observed a few times. The chain links TRBV3-1 to TRBJ2-1, with D tentatively TRBD2 (5 bases). The germline V gene encodes CDR1 LGHDT and CDR2 YNNKEL (reference sequence). This CDR3 spans 15 amino acids. Deletions cut 6 bases from V and 4 bases from J, with 16 bases between. The DNA of the CDR3 is TGTGCCAGCAGTCCAAGCGGCCTACTGTACAATGAGCAGTTCTTC. Its protein product is CASSPSGLLYNEQFF.

This clonotype was observed at least ten times. V and J are TRBV4-3 and TRBJ1-4; 10 bases match TRBD1. Germline loops: CDR1 LGHNA, CDR2 YSLEER. Trimming cost V 2 bases and J 5 bases; bases outside gene matches: 11. The CDR3 has 18 amino acids. CDR3 sequence: CASSQTPGWTGGNEKLFF. The CDR3 DNA sequence: TGCGCCAGCAGCCAAACGCCTGGGTGGACAGGGGGAAATGAAAAACTGTTTTTT.

The chain uses TRBV5-1 and TRBJ2-1, with 13 bases fitting TRBD2. Germline V lookup: CDR1 SGHRS, CDR2 YFSETQ. J was trimmed by 4 bases and V by 6 bases; bases with no gene match: 7. This CDR3 has 16 residues. The CDR3 sequence is CASTTSGGAGYNEQFF. CDR3 in DNA: TGCGCCAGCACTACTAGCGGGGGGGCCGGTTACAATGAGCAGTTCTTC.

The rearrangement joins TRBV7-2 to TRBJ1-1; maybe TRBD1 (5 bases). CDR3 size: 12 residues. Germline CDR1 is SGHTA and CDR2 is FQGNSA. V gave up 5 bases and J gave up 7 bases, with 11 bases separating them. The DNA of the CDR3 is TGTGCCAGCAGCCAAGGGGCCCTTGAAGCTTTCTTT. As protein: CASSQGALEAFF.

There are many counts of this clonotype. The chain has TRBV5-1 and TRBJ1-3; the D is unclear. V dropped 4 bases and J dropped 0 bases, with 14 bases sitting between them. Germline V gives CDR1 SGHRS, CDR2 YFSETQ. CDR3 length: 16 amino acids. CDR3 sequence reads: CASSGQDGNSGNTIYF. CDR3 DNA sequence: TGCGCCAGCAGCGGCCAGGACGGAAACTCTGGAAACACCATATATTTT.

A few counts support this clonotype. The rearrangement uses TRBV29-1 and TRBJ2-5, with a possible D match to TRBD1 (6 bases). The germline gives CDR1 SQVTM, CDR2 ANQGSEA. This CDR3 has 13 residues. The V and J ends lost 5 bases and 0 bases respectively, with 10 bases between them. CDR3 nucleotides: TGCAGCGTTACGGGACACAACCAAGAGACCCAGTACTTC. Amino acid sequence: CSVTGHNQETQYF.

The J gene is TRBJ2-3, the V gene TRBV20-1; D gene ambiguous. The CDR3 has 15 residues. Germline CDR1 is DFQATT and CDR2 is SNEGSKA (reference sequence). V was shortened by 6 bases and J by 0 bases, with 16 bases between the two germline ends. CDR3 in DNA: TGCAGTGCCTTAAGTCCAGCGAAAAGCACAGATACGCAGTATTTT. Its translation is CSALSPAKSTDTQYF.

Only a few counts were recorded for this clonotype. The chain couples TRBV5-1 to TRBJ2-1, with 8 nucleotides matching TRBD2. The CDR3 is 14 amino acids. The junction had 5 bases not matched to a gene; V was cut back by 6 bases and J by 3 bases. The germline gives CDR1 SGHRS, CDR2 YFSETQ. The DNA of the CDR3 is TGCGCCAGCAATCGGGAGGGGGGCTACAATGAGCAGTTCTTC. Amino acid sequence: CASNREGGYNEQFF. Drawing the rest from reference TRBV5-1 and TRBJ2-1, the complete variable domain is KAGVTQTPRYLIKTRGQQVTLSCSPISGHRSVSWYQQTPGQGLQFLFEYFSETQRNKGNFPGRFSGRQFSNSRSEMNVSTLELGDSALYLCASNREGGYNEQFFGPGTRLTVL.

V and J are TRBV7-3 and TRBJ2-3, with D tentatively TRBD2 (6 bases). Germline loops: CDR1 SGHTA, CDR2 FQGTGA. Trimming removed 2 bases at V and 4 bases at J, with 16 bases between. This CDR3 region has 16 residues. CDR3 residues: CASSLSPGSRADTQYF. In DNA, the CDR3 is TGTGCCAGCAGCTTATCCCCCGGGAGTCGGGCAGATACGCAGTATTTT.

The table lists this clonotype with a few counts. The chain links TRBV4-3 to TRBJ1-4, with D tentatively TRBD1 (6 bases). Germline V gene data show CDR1 as LGHNA and CDR2 as YSLEER. The germline V and J ends were trimmed by 1 base and 0 bases, with 9 bases remaining between them. There are 16 residues in the CDR3. The CDR3 region has the DNA TGCGCCAGCAGCCAAGGTGGGGGCGCAACTAATGAAAAACTGTTTTTT. Residues: CASSQGGGATNEKLFF.

This clonotype was found a few times. The chain uses TRBV20-1 and TRBJ2-1; 11 nucleotides match TRBD2. The CDR3 runs to 16 residues. V was pared by 0 bases and J by 5 bases, with 6 bases of the junction left unmatched. Germline V gives CDR1 DFQATT, CDR2 SNEGSKA (reference sequence). The CDR3 reads CSARDVASGGHNEQFF. The CDR3 DNA reads as TGCAGTGCTAGAGATGTGGCTAGCGGGGGGCACAATGAGCAGTTCTTC.

The CDR3 sequence: CASSPNSGQVTYGYTF. The CDR3 coding sequence is TGTGCCAGCAGTCCTAACTCGGGACAGGTGACATATGGCTACACCTTC. V gene TRBV6-1 combines with J gene TRBJ1-2; 8 nucleotides match TRBD1. The CDR3 covers 16 residues. Germline V gene data show CDR1 as MNHNS and CDR2 as SASEGT. V lost 5 bases to trimming and J lost 5 bases; unmatched junction nucleotides: 13.

This clonotype has more than one count but fewer than ten. V is TRBV2 and J is TRBJ2-7, with unresolved D. CDR1 SNHLY and CDR2 FYNNEI come from the germline V gene. This CDR3 is built from 11 residues. The ends were cut back, 10 bases at V and 3 bases at J, with 10 bases in the middle. For the CDR3, the DNA is TGTGCCATGGGATCCCGCTACGAGCAGTACTTC. It specifies CAMGSRYEQYF.

The chain couples TRBV12-3 or TRBV12-4 to TRBJ2-7; D gene unclear. The V and J ends lost 7 bases and 6 bases respectively, with 16 bases between them. The CDR3 sequence is 13 residues long. The CDR3 region is CASTSTTTGEQYF. CDR3 bases: TGTGCCAGCACCAGCACAACAACTGGCGAGCAGTACTTC.

This clonotype occurred a few times. The V gene is TRBV10-3, the J gene TRBJ2-1; 9 nucleotides align to TRBD2. After removal of 4 bases from V and 5 bases from J, the junction contained 3 bases not matched to a gene. The CDR3 runs 14 residues. Germline V gives CDR1 ENHRY, CDR2 SYGVKD. This chain's CDR3 is CAISGLADDNEQFF. CDR3 bases: TGTGCCATCAGTGGACTAGCGGACGACAATGAGCAGTTCTTC.

This clonotype was detected a few times. The chain joins TRBV15 to TRBJ1-2, with 7 bases that match TRBD1. V shed 5 bases and J 6 bases; nucleotides not matched to a gene: 6. CDR1 is LNHNV, CDR2 YYDKDF, per germline (reference sequence). CDR3 length equals 13 residues. DNA of the CDR3: TGTGCCACCAGCTTACAGGGGACCGATGGCTACACCTTC. It specifies CATSLQGTDGYTF. The whole variable domain, filled in from reference TRBV15 and TRBJ1-2, reads DAMVIQNPRYQVTQFGKPVTLSCSQTLNHNVMYWYQQKSSQAPKLLFHYYDKDFNNEADTPDNFQSRRPNTSFCFLDIRSPGLGDTAMYLCATSLQGTDGYTFGSGTRLTVV.

This clonotype showed up many times. The chain combines TRBV5-1 with TRBJ1-5, with 10 bases that match TRBD1. CDR1 is SGHRS, CDR2 YFSETQ, per germline. J lost 3 bases, V lost 4 bases, and 4 bases had no gene match. The CDR3 consists of 15 residues. The CDR3 here is CASSDGQGDNQPQHF. The CDR3, as DNA: TGCGCCAGCAGCGACGGACAGGGGGACAATCAGCCCCAGCATTTT.

The sample holds a few counts of this clonotype. A junction boundary mismatches the germline segment, possibly from a read error. The chain employs TRBV7-7 and TRBJ2-5, with D possibly being TRBD1 or TRBD2 (5 bases each). The CDR3 runs to 14 residues. In germline, CDR1 is SSHAT, CDR2 FNYEAQ (reference sequence). The CDR3 here is CASSLLGAGETQYF. The CDR3 DNA follows: TGTGCTAGCAGCTTACTAGGGGCTGGAGAGACCCAGTACTTC.

This clonotype was picked up many times. The J gene is TRBJ2-7, the V gene TRBV10-1; D is tentatively TRBD1 or TRBD2 (5 bases each). The germline CDR1 and CDR2 sequences are WNHNN and SYGVQD (reference sequence). Trimming removed 2 bases at V and 0 bases at J, with 8 bases between. This CDR3 has 14 residues. DNA for the CDR3: TGCGCCAGCAGTGAGGGGGACGGCTCCTACGAGCAGTACTTC. Its protein product is CASSEGDGSYEQYF.

The DNA of the CDR3 is TGTGCCAGCAGCCAGGCGGGGGGATACGAGCAGTACTTC. It codes for CASSQAGGYEQYF. The V gene is TRBV7-6, the J gene TRBJ2-7; 8 bases match TRBD2. Germline V gives CDR1 SGHVS, CDR2 FNYEAQ. Germline trimming cut 5 bases from V and 4 bases from J; bases unmatched to any gene: 4. CDR3 length equals 13 residues. The variable domain in full, with the rest retrieved from reference TRBV7-6 and TRBJ2-7, is GAGVSQSPRYKVTKRGQDVALRCDPISGHVSLYWYRQALGQGPEFLTYFNYEAQQDKSGLPNDRFSAERPEGSISTLTIQRTEQRDSAMYRCASSQAGGYEQYFGPGTRLTVT.

This clonotype was recorded a few times. The chain joins TRBV6-1 to TRBJ2-4; 11 positions match TRBD1. Germline CDR1 MNHNS, CDR2 SASEGT. The CDR3 consists of 15 residues. J was trimmed by 5 bases and V by 6 bases; bases with no gene match: 6. This CDR3 reads CASSDGTGGENIQYF. In DNA, the CDR3 is TGTGCCAGCAGCGACGGGACAGGGGGTGAAAACATTCAGTACTTC.

Only a few counts were recorded for this clonotype. V and J are TRBV6-2 or TRBV6-3 and TRBJ1-5; D call uncertain. CDR1 is MNHEY, CDR2 SVGEGT, per germline. V was pared by 6 bases and J by 0 bases, with 12 bases between. The CDR3 length is 15 residues. The chain's CDR3 is CASRRNSHSNQPQHF. CDR3 nucleotide sequence: TGTGCCAGCAGGAGGAACAGCCATAGCAATCAGCCCCAGCATTTT.